This passage covers 27 T cell receptor beta chains from one sample sequenced in a study of blood T cell repertoires in COVID-19. Libraries were prepared by immunoSEQ multiplex PCR; TCRdb keeps only in-frame clonotypes and omits some of them. The sample holds roughly 100,000 clones, 91% seen once. Sequenced: peripheral blood. These receptor sequences come from a young man with acute or convalescent COVID-19.

The chain joins TRBV5-1 to TRBJ2-7, with D maybe TRBD2 (5 bases). Germline V gene lookup returns CDR1 SGHRS and CDR2 YFSETQ. Trimming took 0 bases from V and 4 from J, leaving 14 bases between them. CDR3 length: 15 amino acids. The DNA of the CDR3 is TGCGCCAGCAGCTTGGTCCTGGCGAGGGTTTACGAGCAGTACTTC. This codes for CASSLVLARVYEQYF.

V usage is TRBV7-2 and J usage is TRBJ1-3, with D possibly being TRBD1 (5 bases). The CDR3 has 15 residues. Trimming took off 5 bases at V and 0 bases at J, with 11 bases between the two ends. Germline CDR1 SGHTA, CDR2 FQGNSA. The chain's CDR3 is CASSRGDRSGNTIYF. CDR3 in DNA: TGTGCCAGCAGCCGGGGGGATCGCTCTGGAAACACCATATATTTT.

Only a few counts were recorded for this clone. The rearrangement joins TRBV7-8 to TRBJ2-7; TRBD1 matches 9 bases. The trim removed 4 bases at V and 3 bases at J, leaving 4 bases unmatched. The length of the CDR3 is 14 residues. Germline V gene lookup returns CDR1 SGHVS and CDR2 FQNEAQ. The CDR3 loop is CASSWGQGVYEQYF. The CDR3 coding sequence is TGTGCCAGCAGCTGGGGACAGGGTGTCTACGAGCAGTACTTC.

J is TRBJ1-5 and V is TRBV7-9, with D possibly TRBD1 on 6 matching bases. CDR3 length: 16 residues. Deletions cut 5 bases from V and 2 bases from J, with 16 bases between. CDR1 and CDR2 from the germline V gene are SEHNR and FQNEAQ (reference sequence). The CDR3 bases are TGTGCCAGCAGCCCCGGCGGGGGGGCAGGCAATCAGCCCCAGCATTTT. Translation gives CASSPGGGAGNQPQHF.

This clone was observed a single time. This rearrangement joins TRBV5-1 to TRBJ2-2; 8 bases align to TRBD1. The CDR3 consists of 16 residues. Per the germline V gene, CDR1 is SGHRS and CDR2 is YFSETQ. The V gene end was trimmed by 0 bases and the J gene end by 1 base; junction bases not matched to a gene: 2. CDR3 residues: CASSLAGTGNTGELFF. In nucleotides, the CDR3 is TGCGCCAGCAGCTTGGCAGGGACAGGGAACACCGGGGAGCTGTTTTTT. Full variable domain (remainder filled in from reference TRBV5-1 and TRBJ2-2): KAGVTQTPRYLIKTRGQQVTLSCSPISGHRSVSWYQQTPGQGLQFLFEYFSETQRNKGNFPGRFSGRQFSNSRSEMNVSTLELGDSALYLCASSLAGTGNTGELFFGEGSRLTVL.

The chain recombines TRBV24-1 with TRBJ2-1; D unresolved. The ends were cut back, 3 bases at V and 9 bases at J, with 11 bases in the middle. The CDR3 contains 13 residues. Germline-derived CDR1 and CDR2 are KGHDR and SFDVKD. DNA of the CDR3: TGTGCCACCAGTGATAGTAAGAGTAGTGAGCAGTTCTTC. As protein: CATSDSKSSEQFF.

V is TRBV19 and J is TRBJ1-2; 7 positions match TRBD1. V was clipped by 5 bases and J by 4 bases; unmatched bases: 13. There are 16 residues in the CDR3. Germline-derived CDR1 and CDR2 are LNHDA and SQIVND (reference sequence). CDR3 in DNA: TGTGCCAGTAGTCCTCCGGGACAGAAGTTTTCCTATGGCTACACCTTC. This translates into CASSPPGQKFSYGYTF. The full variable domain, completed using reference TRBV19 and TRBJ1-2, is DGGITQSPKYLFRKEGQNVTLSCEQNLNHDAMYWYRQDPGQGLRLIYYSQIVNDFQKGDIAEGYSVSREKKESFPLTVTSAQKNPTAFYLCASSPPGQKFSYGYTFGSGTRLTVV.

V is TRBV30 and J is TRBJ2-5, with TRBD1 identical over 8 bases. In germline, CDR1 is GTSNPN, CDR2 SVGIG (reference sequence). V lost 4 bases and J lost 5; bases outside the gene matches: 15. This CDR3 is built from 16 residues. The CDR3 protein is CAWNIIRQGSTETQYF. CDR3 sequence (DNA): TGTGCCTGGAACATAATTAGACAGGGGAGCACGGAGACCCAGTACTTC. Full variable domain (rest looked up from reference TRBV30 and TRBJ2-5): SQTIHQWPATLVQPVGSPLSLECTVEGTSNPNLYWYRQAAGRGLQLLFYSVGIGQISSEVPQNLSASRPQDRQFILSSKKLLLSDSGFYLCAWNIIRQGSTETQYFGPGTRLLVL.

The chain links TRBV6-6 to TRBJ2-1; 8 bases fit TRBD2. Germline CDR1 and CDR2: MNHNY and SVGAGI (reference sequence). V was clipped by 2 bases and J by 12 bases; unmatched bases: 3. The CDR3 sequence is 12 residues long. The CDR3 spells CASSYPTSAQFF. CDR3 DNA: TGTGCCAGCAGTTACCCGACTAGCGCGCAGTTCTTC.

The chain recombines TRBV2 with TRBJ2-7; D is ambiguous. V was trimmed by 4 bases and J by 1 base, leaving 14 bases between them. Per germline, CDR1 SNHLY and CDR2 FYNNEI. The CDR3 runs to 15 residues. Here the CDR3 reads CASSVWAAGSYEQYF. CDR3 sequence (DNA): TGTGCCAGCAGTGTATGGGCAGCTGGATCCTACGAGCAGTACTTC.

The V gene is TRBV9, the J gene TRBJ1-1; D remains ambiguous. Trimming stripped 4 bases from V and 1 base from J, with 8 bases between. Looked up from germline, CDR1 is SGDLS and CDR2 is YYNGEE. The CDR3 runs to 13 residues. The CDR3 DNA reads TGTGCCAGCAGCCCCTACGAGAACACTGAAGCTTTCTTT. Amino acids: CASSPYENTEAFF.

V gene TRBV19 combines with J gene TRBJ1-1; 7 nucleotides line up with TRBD1. Germline CDR1 LNHDA, CDR2 SQIVND (reference sequence). This CDR3 is 17 amino acids long. Trimming took 5 bases from V and 1 from J; bases not matched to a gene: 13. This chain's CDR3 is CASSHYSPTGPNTEAFF. The CDR3 nucleotides read TGTGCCAGTAGTCATTATTCCCCGACAGGGCCGAACACTGAAGCTTTCTTT. Full variable domain (remainder filled in from reference TRBV19 and TRBJ1-1): DGGITQSPKYLFRKEGQNVTLSCEQNLNHDAMYWYRQDPGQGLRLIYYSQIVNDFQKGDIAEGYSVSREKKESFPLTVTSAQKNPTAFYLCASSHYSPTGPNTEAFFGQGTRLTVV.

The rearrangement links TRBV9 to TRBJ2-3; 9 bases match TRBD1. This CDR3 has 16 amino acids. V shed 9 bases and J 0 bases; nucleotides not matched to a gene: 11. In germline, CDR1 is SGDLS, CDR2 YYNGEE. The chain's CDR3 is CATGQGSGYSTDTQYF. The CDR3 nucleotides are TGTGCCACCGGACAGGGGTCTGGTTATAGCACAGATACGCAGTATTTT.

This chain links TRBV6-5 with TRBJ2-7; 7 nucleotides align to TRBD2. In germline, CDR1 is MNHEY, CDR2 SVGAGI. V dropped 2 bases and J dropped 9; count of bases not matched to a gene: 10. The CDR3 contains 14 residues. The CDR3 DNA reads as TGTGCCAGCAGTTACCGCGGGAGTGTTGTTGGGCAGTACTTC. Translating it yields CASSYRGSVVGQYF.

CDR3: CASSPSSGVLGDEQFF. The CDR3 DNA reads TGTGCCAGCAGTCCCTCTAGCGGGGTGCTTGGGGATGAGCAGTTCTTC. This sequence joins TRBV27 and TRBJ2-1; 9 bases agree with TRBD2. The germline gives CDR1 MNHEY, CDR2 SMNVEV (reference sequence). V lost 5 bases, J lost 8 bases, and 13 bases stayed unmatched. CDR3 length: 16 residues.

The chain combines TRBV27 with TRBJ1-2; no firm D call. Trimming took 3 bases from V and 1 from J, leaving 15 bases between them. CDR3 length: 16 residues. Looked up from germline, CDR1 is MNHEY and CDR2 is SMNVEV (reference sequence). The CDR3 region is CASSFGIAEGNYGYTF. In nucleotides, the CDR3 is TGTGCCAGCAGTTTTGGGATCGCGGAGGGTAACTATGGCTACACCTTC.

Worth noting for this clone: This same CDR3 is encoded by further DNA sequences in the sample. The chain couples TRBV5-1 to TRBJ1-1, with 7 nucleotides matching TRBD1. CDR3 length: 14 amino acids. The J segment lost 4 bases and the V segment lost 0 bases, leaving 3 bases of the junction unmatched. Germline values: CDR1 SGHRS, CDR2 YFSETQ. The CDR3 is CASSLGQGGTEAFF. The CDR3 DNA follows: TGCGCCAGCAGCTTGGGTCAGGGGGGCACTGAAGCTTTCTTT.

This clone was counted a few times. The V and J genes are TRBV5-1 and TRBJ2-5, with D maybe TRBD1 (5 bases). Germline V gene data show CDR1 as SGHRS and CDR2 as YFSETQ. The CDR3 is 15 residues long. The V end was cut by 0 bases, the J end by 5 bases, with 14 bases between. CDR3 sequence (DNA): TGCGCCAGCAGCTTGGGGCTTCAGGGTTGGGAGACCCAGTACTTC. Translation: CASSLGLQGWETQYF.

The V call is TRBV7-9, the J call TRBJ1-2; D gene unclear. The germline V gene encodes CDR1 SEHNR and CDR2 FQNEAQ (reference sequence). The V gene lost 1 base and the J gene lost 3 bases, with 15 bases spanning the gap. The CDR3 totals 16 residues. The CDR3 loop is CASSLENSGRHYGYTF. The CDR3, as DNA: TGTGCCAGCAGCTTAGAAAACAGCGGCAGGCACTATGGCTACACCTTC.

The chain joins TRBV5-1 to TRBJ2-5; 10 bases map to TRBD1. V gave up 0 bases and J gave up 4 bases; unmatched junction bases: 0. From germline, CDR1 is SGHRS and CDR2 YFSETQ. The CDR3 is 14 residues long. The CDR3 region is CASSLGTGGETQYF. The DNA of the CDR3 is TGCGCCAGCAGCTTGGGGACAGGGGGAGAGACCCAGTACTTC.

This clone has only one observation. V and J are TRBV5-4 and TRBJ2-7; 7 positions agree with TRBD2. CDR3 size: 13 residues. The V gene's germline CDR1 is SGHNT and CDR2 YYREEE (reference sequence). The ends lost 6 bases at V and 6 bases at J; junction bases unmatched: 9. CDR3 sequence (DNA): TGTGCCAGCACGCGGGAGCAAGAAGGCGAGCAGTACTTC. Translation gives CASTREQEGEQYF.

Regarding this clone: Other DNA sequences in this specimen translate into the identical CDR3. V gene TRBV29-1 combines with J gene TRBJ1-3; TRBD1 matches 9 bases. V trimming: 7 bases; J trimming: 5 bases; junction bases outside the gene matches: 6. The CDR3 is 13 amino acids. Germline lookup yields CDR1 SQVTM and CDR2 ANQGSEA. The CDR3 region is CSGKTGGRNTIYF. Written as DNA, the CDR3 is TGCAGCGGGAAAACAGGGGGCAGAAACACCATATATTTT.

The rearrangement joins TRBV5-8 to TRBJ1-3; maybe TRBD1 (6 bases). Deletions cut 2 bases from V and 1 base from J, with 13 bases between. CDR1 SGHTS and CDR2 YDEGEE come from the germline V gene. The CDR3 loop spans 16 amino acids. The CDR3 DNA reads TGTGCCAGCAGCTTTCAGGGGAAGGGTTCTGGAAACACCATATATTTT. This codes for CASSFQGKGSGNTIYF.

CDR3 amino acids: CASSRVQASLGSPLHF. In DNA, the CDR3 is TGCGCCAGCAGCCGGGTACAGGCCTCCTTGGGTTCACCCCTCCACTTT. The chain carries TRBV5-1 and TRBJ1-6; D perhaps matches TRBD1 (5 bases). V was clipped by 4 bases and J by 9 bases, with 20 bases between them. The CDR3 covers 16 residues. Germline loops: CDR1 SGHRS, CDR2 YFSETQ.

The genes are TRBV20-1 and TRBJ1-5; D unresolved. This CDR3 is 14 amino acids long. Between the trimmed V and J ends, which lost 3 bases and 0 bases, there was a span of 9 bases. The germline V gene encodes CDR1 DFQATT and CDR2 SNEGSKA (reference sequence). CDR3 DNA sequence: TGCAGTGCTAGTTATGGGCTTAGCAATCAGCCCCAGCATTTT. Translating it yields CSASYGLSNQPQHF.

Remarks on this clone: This sample includes further DNA sequences coding for the same CDR3. V and J are TRBV18 and TRBJ1-2; 9 bases are a match to TRBD1. The V segment lost 3 bases and the J segment 5 bases; nucleotides outside the gene matches: 1. Per germline, CDR1 KGHSH and CDR2 LQKENI. The CDR3 loop spans 13 amino acids. The chain's CDR3 is CASSPGQGYGYTF. The CDR3 bases are TGTGCCAGCTCACCGGGACAGGGATATGGCTACACCTTC.

This chain connects TRBV9 to TRBJ2-2; 7 bases fit TRBD1. The CDR3 covers 15 residues. V shed 7 bases, J shed 0 bases, and the junction held 6 bases outside the gene matches. CDR1 and CDR2 (germline): SGDLS, YYNGEE. This chain's CDR3 is CASGRGQTNTGELFF. CDR3 coding DNA: TGTGCCAGCGGAAGGGGACAGACGAACACCGGGGAGCTGTTTTTT.